This section outlines one T cell receptor (beta chain) sequence together with its context. Germline assignment: CDR1 SGHDT and CDR2 YYEEEE. V was clipped by 1 base and J by 5 bases, with 6 bases between them. CDR3 size: 12 residues. cDNA reverse transcribed from extracted RNA served as the sequencing template. The protocol was immunoSEQ multiplex PCR, while the TCRdb copy is restricted to in-frame clones and leaves out a portion. Here the sample spans over 150,000 clones, just under 60% being singletons. This sample was included in a study of CD8+ T cells in alopecia areata. V usage is TRBV5-6 and J usage is TRBJ1-2; D not certain. This TCR was recovered from a human donor with alopecia areata. Specimen: CD4+ T cells sorted from blood, collected at week 0. Here the CDR3 DNA reads TGTGCCAGCAGCTTGAGTCCATATGGCTACACCTTC. It codes for CASSLSPYGYTF.